This T cell receptor (beta chain) was retrieved from a study of cytomegalovirus exposure and HLA in healthy donors. The CDR3 spans 14 residues. The V gene's germline CDR1 is LNHDA and CDR2 SQIVND (reference sequence). Germline trimming cut 6 bases from V and 2 bases from J; bases unmatched to any gene: 4. Study-wide points: Exclusion applied to some V segments, including TRBV6-2 and TRBV6-3, as they were indistinguishable.

Concerning this clone: Its antigen remains unknown.

It was with 60 Vbeta and 13 Jbeta primers that the PCR ran. The data were produced by immunoSEQ multiplex PCR, yet TCRdb's version contains in-frame clones alone and is incomplete. Altogether a few hundred thousand clones are present, around 90% being singletons, with the ten largest covering approximately 2%. Though probably carrying unrecorded immune exposures, donors were nominally healthy at sampling. The chain joins TRBV19 to TRBJ1-5; 7 nucleotides agree with TRBD1. Sequencing was done on a sample of PBMCs. The TCR was taken from a woman younger than 35 in good health and CMV-seronegative. CDR3 amino acids: CASRRTGGNQPQHF. In DNA form, the CDR3 reads TGTGCCAGTAGGAGGACAGGCGGCAATCAGCCCCAGCATTTT.